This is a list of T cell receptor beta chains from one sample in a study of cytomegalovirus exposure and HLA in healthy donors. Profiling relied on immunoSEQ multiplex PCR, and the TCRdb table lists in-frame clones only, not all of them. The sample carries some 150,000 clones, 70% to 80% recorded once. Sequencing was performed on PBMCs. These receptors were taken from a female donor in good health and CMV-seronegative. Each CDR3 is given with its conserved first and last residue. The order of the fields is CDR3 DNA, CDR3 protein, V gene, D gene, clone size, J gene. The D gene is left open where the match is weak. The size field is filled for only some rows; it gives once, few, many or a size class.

TGTGCCAGCAGCCCCCCGCTTTTCCAGAGAACTAGCTCCTACGAGCAGTACTTC CASSPPLFQRTSSYEQYF TRBV28 - few TRBJ2-7
TGTGCCACCCAACTAGTACGGACTGGGCAAGCCTATGGCTACACCTTC CATQLVRTGQAYGYTF TRBV6-4 - - TRBJ1-2
TGTGCCAGCAGCAAAGACAGGGTGGGTAGGAGCACCGGGGAGCTGTTTTTT CASSKDRVGRSTGELFF TRBV21-1 - few TRBJ2-2
TGTGCCAGCAGTGAAGGACGGGCAGGGGTAGGCAAAAACATTCAGTACTTC CASSEGRAGVGKNIQYF TRBV2 - once TRBJ2-4
TGCGCCAGCAGCTTCGGGACAGCGAAAGAGACCCAGTACTTC CASSFGTAKETQYF TRBV5-1 TRBD1 few TRBJ2-5
TGTGCCAGCAGCCAAGAGCGACTCCAGCCGGAGCAGTTCTTC CASSQERLQPEQFF TRBV4-2 - - TRBJ2-1
TGTGCCAGCAGTCATGTCCAGGCCGAGCAGTACTTC CASSHVQAEQYF TRBV25-1 - - TRBJ2-7
TGTGCCAGCAGCACGGGGACTAGCGGGGGTTATACGCAGTATTTT CASSTGTSGGYTQYF TRBV7-3 TRBD2 - TRBJ2-3
TGTGCCAGCACGAAACAGAGAAACTACAATGAGCAGTTCTTC CASTKQRNYNEQFF TRBV2 - - TRBJ2-1
TGTGCCAGCAGCCAAGTTTCGGCGGGGGGCGCCAAGCAGTACTTC CASSQVSAGGAKQYF TRBV4-2 TRBD2 - TRBJ2-7
TGTGCCAGCAGCTTAGACAGCTCCTACGAGCAGTACTTC CASSLDSSYEQYF TRBV7-3 - - TRBJ2-7
TGTGCCATCAGTCAGACAGGTCCCCTCTTCGCCTTC CAISQTGPLFAF TRBV10-3 - few TRBJ1-2
TGCGCCAGCAGCTCGTGGGGGCCCGAAGAGACCCAGTACTTC CASSSWGPEETQYF TRBV5-1 - - TRBJ2-5
TGTGCAAGTCGCCACGAAGTCCGCAGCGACCCGGCAGATACGCAGTATTTT CASRHEVRSDPADTQYF TRBV12-2 - - TRBJ2-3
TGTGCCAGGAAGCCGGGAAGCACAGATACGCAGTATTTT CARKPGSTDTQYF TRBV5-8 - - TRBJ2-3
TGTGCCAGCAGCTTAGGGTCCCTATCTAACTATGGCTACACCTTC CASSLGSLSNYGYTF TRBV7-2 - - TRBJ1-2
TGTGCCAGTAGTTCTAGCGGGGGCACCGGGGAGCTGTTTTTT CASSSSGGTGELFF TRBV19 TRBD2 - TRBJ2-2
TGTGCTAGTGGTTTCACCCTAGACCGGGACATCCAAAGGAACACCGGGGAGCTGTTTTTT CASGFTLDRDIQRNTGELFF TRBV12-5 - - TRBJ2-2
TGTGCCAGCAGCTATCCCGGGACAGGGTTCAACGAGCAGTACTTC CASSYPGTGFNEQYF TRBV5-4 TRBD1 - TRBJ2-7
TGTGCCAGCAGCGTAGCGGGAGCGACAGATACGCAGTATTTT CASSVAGATDTQYF TRBV9 - - TRBJ2-3
TGTGCCAGCAGCGTCTTAGACAGACCTAATGAAAAACTGTTTTTT CASSVLDRPNEKLFF TRBV9 - - TRBJ1-4
TGCGCCAGCAGCTATGGGACAGGGGATGGCTACACCTTC CASSYGTGDGYTF TRBV5-1 TRBD1 - TRBJ1-2
TGTGCCAGCAGCTCCCGGACTGGGCTGGGTAATTCACCCCTCCACTTT CASSSRTGLGNSPLHF TRBV9 - - TRBJ1-6
TGTGCCAGCAGCGCCACAGCGGGGACTCGCGAGCAGTACTTC CASSATAGTREQYF TRBV6-6 TRBD2 - TRBJ2-7
TGTGCCAGCAGCTTTTGGGCGACTGAAGCTTTCTTT CASSFWATEAFF TRBV7-8 - - TRBJ1-1
TGTGCCAGCAGTTACCCCCTCGGGGGTGGCTACACCTTC CASSYPLGGGYTF TRBV6-6 - few TRBJ1-2